These 16 T cell receptor beta chains were all obtained from the same sample, sequenced in a study of response to subunit inactivated influenza vaccine. TCRdb reprocessed the RT-PCR reads with MiXCR, giving one entry per CDR3 protein. Here the sample spans around 850,000 distinct CDR3 sequences, roughly 20% being singletons. The sample in question was PBMCs from blood, obtained roughly 5 days after vaccination. The origin of the receptors is a man aged 50-60 years who received an inactivated influenza vaccine.

This clonotype was detected only once. V usage is TRBV6-2 or TRBV6-3 and J usage is TRBJ1-2; 7 bases are shared with TRBD1. The CDR3 has 14 amino acids. CDR1 is MNHEY, CDR2 SVGEGT, per germline. V was pared by 8 bases and J by 4 bases, with 10 bases of the junction left unmatched. This chain's CDR3 is CASCAMGQTYGYTF. The CDR3 DNA is TGTGCCAGCTGTGCGATGGGACAGACCTATGGCTACACCTTC.

This clonotype was found a few times. The rearrangement joins TRBV7-8 to TRBJ2-3; the match to TRBD1 covers 8 bases. CDR1 and CDR2 from the germline V gene are SGHVS and FQNEAQ. The CDR3 spans 17 residues. With V trimmed by 2 bases and J by 2 bases, 9 bases remained unmatched. The CDR3 sequence: CASSLHGGQEFTDTQYF. Here the CDR3 DNA reads TGTGCCAGCAGCTTACACGGGGGACAGGAGTTCACAGATACGCAGTATTTT.

The table lists this clonotype with many counts. This chain links TRBV20-1 with TRBJ2-5, with D uncertain. Trimming shortened V by 6 bases and J by 1 base, and 15 bases separated the two germline ends. The CDR3 spans 14 residues. Per germline, CDR1 DFQATT and CDR2 SNEGSKA (reference sequence). The CDR3 here is CSANEEISQETQYF. Written as DNA, the CDR3 is TGCAGTGCAAACGAAGAGATTTCCCAAGAGACCCAGTACTTC.

This clonotype turned up a few times. The chain carries TRBV4-3 and TRBJ2-2; D remains ambiguous. V lost 1 base and J 1 base, leaving 4 bases between the germline ends. CDR1 is LGHNA and CDR2 is YSLEER in the germline V gene. This CDR3 contains 14 residues. CDR3 region: CASSQAKNTGELFF. Here the CDR3 DNA reads TGCGCCAGCAGCCAAGCGAAGAACACCGGGGAGCTGTTTTTT.

This chain connects TRBV20-1 to TRBJ2-7, with 9 bases fitting TRBD2. Germline lookup yields CDR1 DFQATT and CDR2 SNEGSKA (reference sequence). This CDR3 region has 14 residues. J lost 1 base, V lost 1 base, and 2 bases had no gene match. CDR3 sequence reads: CSARVAGESYEQYF. As DNA, the CDR3 is TGCAGTGCTAGAGTAGCGGGAGAGTCCTACGAGCAGTACTTC.

This clonotype was detected a few times. The chain joins TRBV20-1 to TRBJ1-6, with 7 bases fitting TRBD1. The CDR3 sequence is 15 residues long. V was clipped by 4 bases and J by 4 bases; unmatched bases: 7. Per the germline V gene, CDR1 is DFQATT and CDR2 is SNEGSKA (reference sequence). The CDR3 bases are TGCAGTGCTAAGCCCAGGGGGAGTTATAATTCACCCCTCCACTTT. Translated, it gives CSAKPRGSYNSPLHF.

This clonotype was counted a single time. The rearrangement joins TRBV5-1 to TRBJ1-3; 10 bases match TRBD1. The V gene end was trimmed by 3 bases and the J gene end by 2 bases; junction bases not matched to a gene: 5. The CDR3 sequence is 16 residues long. Germline-derived CDR1 and CDR2 are SGHRS and YFSETQ. The CDR3 is CASSYGQGVTGNTIYF. The CDR3 region has the DNA TGCGCCAGCAGCTACGGACAGGGGGTTACTGGAAACACCATATATTTT.

The chain has TRBV10-3 and TRBJ2-5; a weak D match, TRBD2 (5 bases). Germline V lookup: CDR1 ENHRY, CDR2 SYGVKD. CDR3 length equals 13 residues. V dropped 3 bases and J dropped 9 bases, with 14 bases sitting between them. CDR3 sequence reads: CAISDITRRSQYF. The CDR3 DNA sequence: TGTGCCATCAGTGATATAACTAGGCGATCCCAGTACTTC.

This clonotype was seen only a few times. The chain employs TRBV5-1 and TRBJ1-2, with no clear D. The germline CDR1 and CDR2 sequences are SGHRS and YFSETQ. V lost 4 bases and J lost 2, with 6 bases in between. CDR3 length: 12 amino acids. The CDR3 is CASSEDNYGYTF. The CDR3 nucleotides are TGCGCCAGCAGCGAGGACAACTATGGCTACACCTTC. Full variable domain (outside the CDR3, taken from reference TRBV5-1 and TRBJ1-2): KAGVTQTPRYLIKTRGQQVTLSCSPISGHRSVSWYQQTPGQGLQFLFEYFSETQRNKGNFPGRFSGRQFSNSRSEMNVSTLELGDSALYLCASSEDNYGYTFGSGTRLTVV.

There are a few counts of this clonotype. The chain recombines TRBV20-1 with TRBJ2-7, with 8 nucleotides matching TRBD1. The CDR3 length is 14 residues. Germline CDR1 reads DFQATT; CDR2 reads SNEGSKA (reference sequence). V was clipped by 0 bases and J by 3 bases; unmatched bases: 4. CDR3: CSAREQQGGYEQYF. DNA for the CDR3: TGCAGTGCTAGAGAACAACAGGGGGGCTACGAGCAGTACTTC.

V and J are TRBV25-1 and TRBJ2-7, with 7 bases that match TRBD1. CDR3 length: 13 residues. J was trimmed by 3 bases and V by 6 bases; bases with no gene match: 5. Germline CDR1 MGHDK, CDR2 SYGVNS. CDR3 residues: CASRGQTDYEQYF. The DNA of the CDR3 is TGTGCCAGCAGGGGACAGACAGACTACGAGCAGTACTTC.

This chain links TRBV11-2 with TRBJ2-2; a weak D match, TRBD2 (6 bases). V lost 3 bases, J lost 4 bases, and 9 bases lay in between. The CDR3 has 14 amino acids. CDR1 and CDR2 (germline): SGHAT, FQNNGV. The CDR3: CASSFGTLTGELFF. CDR3 nucleotides: TGTGCCAGCAGCTTCGGGACTCTCACCGGGGAGCTGTTTTTT.

This clonotype was observed at least ten times. The chain couples TRBV29-1 to TRBJ1-2; perhaps TRBD1 as D (5 bases). V gave up 5 bases and J gave up 3 bases, with 7 bases separating them. Germline V gene lookup returns CDR1 SQVTM and CDR2 ANQGSEA. The CDR3 sequence is 11 residues long. The CDR3 DNA reads TGCAGCGTTAGAGGGGACTATGGCTACACCTTC. It encodes CSVRGDYGYTF.

The chain recombines TRBV12-3 or TRBV12-4 with TRBJ2-1; 11 positions agree with TRBD1. The CDR3 runs to 15 residues. After removal of 4 bases from V and 8 bases from J, the junction contained 7 bases not matched to a gene. CDR3 coding DNA: TGTGCCAGCAGTTGGACAGGGGGCGGATTGGATGAGCAGTTCTTC. Translated: CASSWTGGGLDEQFF.

V is TRBV12-3 or TRBV12-4 and J is TRBJ2-7, with a possible D match to TRBD1 (6 bases). Deletions cut 2 bases from V and 1 base from J, with 15 bases between. There are 16 residues in the CDR3. CDR3 nucleotides: TGTGCCAGCAGTTTACCACAGGGTAGAGGGTCCTACGAGCAGTACTTC. It yields the protein CASSLPQGRGSYEQYF.

This rearrangement joins TRBV10-1 to TRBJ2-7; 9 bases fit TRBD1. CDR3 length: 13 residues. Losses at the gene ends were 7 bases for V and 6 bases for J; bases not matched to a gene: 7. Germline V CDR1 and CDR2: WNHNN, SYGVQD (reference sequence). The CDR3 coding sequence is TGCGCCAGCAATCGGGACAGGGATGGCGAGCAGTACTTC. Protein product: CASNRDRDGEQYF.